This note documents a single T cell receptor (beta chain) sequence. Its antigen remains unidentified. This sample is drawn from a study of vaccination effects on CD4 cells after COVID-19. Investigators separated out CD4+ T cells once approximately 9 days of culture had passed. Two doses of either BNT162b2 or mRNA-1273 were given to each participant. Only in-frame clones appear in the TCRdb table, and some are missing; sequencing was by immunoSEQ multiplex PCR. The sample lists about 45,000 clones, over 60% occurring once. Germline values: CDR1 SGHVS, CDR2 FNYEAQ. CDR3 length: 12 residues. V lost 1 base, J lost 14 bases, and 11 bases lay in between.

The source was CD4+ T cells from PBMCs cultured without peptide, collected after COVID-19 vaccination. The rearrangement joins TRBV7-6 to TRBJ1-4; no definite D call. This receptor was obtained from a human donor who received a COVID-19 vaccine. Here the CDR3 DNA reads TGTGCCAGCAGCTTAGTTGCAGGTGGGCTGTTTTTT. Residues: CASSLVAGGLFF.